Below, one T cell receptor (beta chain) is given with its context. What it binds is unknown. The data are from a study of T cell responses to AZD1222 COVID-19 vaccine. Only in-frame clones appear in the TCRdb table, and some are missing; sequencing was by immunoSEQ multiplex PCR. This table has roughly 150,000 clones, about nine tenths appearing once. Notes on the study in general: White British donors predominated, females outnumbered males, and clonal diversity was possibly underestimated. Only a handful of AZD1222 recipients, several in all, had baseline seropositivity.

The CDR3 contains 15 residues. V trimming: 3 bases; J trimming: 0 bases; junction bases outside the gene matches: 4. Germline V gives CDR1 LNHDA, CDR2 SQIVND (reference sequence). This TCR came from an adult who received the AZD1222 COVID-19 vaccine. The J gene is TRBJ2-5, the V gene TRBV19; TRBD1 matches 7 bases. The sample was peripheral blood, taken 28 days after the second AZD1222 dose. The CDR3 coding sequence is TGTGCCAGTAGTATCGGCAGGGGGTACCAAGAGACCCAGTACTTC. As protein: CASSIGRGYQETQYF.